Listed here is a single T cell receptor beta chain. What it recognizes is unknown. The data derive from a study of cytomegalovirus exposure and HLA in healthy donors. About the study: The roughly 100 million unique TCR beta sequences, from about 179 million T cells, were found by an earlier analysis.

Study-level findings and limits: There were under 200 TCR beta chains listed as cytomegalovirus-associated. A link between a missense DCLRE1C variant and TCR beta V- and J-gene trimming emerged from a later analysis.

The length of the CDR3 is 11 residues. The V gene's germline CDR1 is MDHEN and CDR2 SYDVKM. The V and J ends lost 3 bases and 9 bases respectively, with 8 bases between them. With 60 Vbeta and 13 Jbeta primers, the PCR was carried out. Clones were sequenced by immunoSEQ multiplex PCR, and TCRdb holds only the in-frame ones, with some missing. The sample records just over 25,000 clones, approximately 70% being singletons. The chain links TRBV28 to TRBJ1-1, with unresolved D. The receptor was derived from a woman in her 50s in good health and CMV-seronegative. The specimen was PBMCs. CDR3 protein: CASSFPGKAFF. CDR3 coding DNA: TGTGCCAGCAGTTTTCCGGGAAAAGCTTTCTTT. The entire variable domain, with the rest obtained from reference TRBV28 and TRBJ1-1, is as follows: DVKVTQSSRYLVKRTGEKVFLECVQDMDHENMFWYRQDPGLGLRLIYFSYDVKMKEKGDIPEGYSVSREKKERFSLILESASTNQTSMYLCASSFPGKAFFGQGTRLTVV.